The following is a T cell receptor beta chain sequence with its context. Its antigen specificity is not known. No base-level quality is on record; no much larger clone is a single base apart. This sample is drawn from a study of control samples from healthy donors and cancer patients (TCRdb year 2020). Preparation of the library involved the immunoSEQ multiplex PCR assay. This is the immuneACCESS table as TCRdb keeps it, with only in-frame sequences that have V and J called. A part of the clones is gone; compared with another copy, unresolved V genes explain less than half, and the rest is unexplained. Present in this sample are approximately 94,000 clones, more than 85% of which were seen just once. The ten biggest clones cover 18% of the sample. The CDR1 and CDR2 encoded by the germline V gene are SGHTA and FQGNSA. The germline V and J ends show losses of 5 bases and 8 bases respectively, and no gene match explains 2 bases of the junction. Including the terminal cysteine and phenylalanine, the CDR3 comprises 14 residues. CDR3 DNA is the only sequence kept; it has 42 bases, read in frame from the first base.

This sequence originates from a woman aged 45-65 years in good health. Material for sequencing was blood. The sequence is built from TRBV7-2 and TRBJ2-2, with 13 bases aligning to TRBD2. The DNA is as follows: TGTGCCAGCAGCGCGGGACTAGCGGGAGGGGAGCTGTTTTTT. It translates as CASSAGLAGGELFF. Full variable domain (CDR3 extended with the reference TRBV7-2 and TRBJ2-2 proteins): GAGVSQSPSNKVTEKGKDVELRCDPISGHTALYWYRQSLGQGLEFLIYFQGNSAPDKSGLPSDRFSAERTGGSVSTLTIQRTQQEDSAVYLCASSAGLAGGELFFGEGSRLTVL.